The 11 T cell receptor beta chains below come from one sample, sequenced in a study of tumor-infiltrating lymphocytes in primary liver carcinoma. Using a constant-region primer together with ProtoScript II reverse transcriptase, TCR beta cDNA was made from around 0.55 ug of total RNA. Amplification in three nested multiplex PCR rounds with slightly modified ARM-PCR gave rise to TCR beta libraries. Forward primers for TRBV1-TRBV30 and a C-beta reverse primer served the first two PCR rounds, at about 9 cycles each. TCRdb ran MiXCR on the multiplex PCR reads and lists one entry per CDR3 protein. Among over 40,000 distinct CDR3 sequences listed, over 65% were seen once. The tissue used was unsorted bulk material of about 19-31 mg. RNA and DNA were co-extracted from it with the AllPrep DNA/RNA mini kit. Material: liver tumor tissue from sampling region 5. The subset was: tumor region T5, tumor centre. Every receptor here comes from a man in his forties with primary liver carcinoma and hepatitis B virus infection.

About this clonotype: The junction departs from germline at one end; a sequencing error may be responsible. This rearrangement joins TRBV11-2 to TRBJ2-7; TRBD1 aligns across 9 bases. There are 15 residues in the CDR3. The V gene's germline CDR1 is SGHAT and CDR2 FQNNGV. The CDR3 reads CASGLRWTGENERYF. CDR3 bases: TGTGCCAGTGGCTTACGATGGACAGGGGAAAACGAGCGGTACTTC.

This clonotype was found many times. The chain recombines TRBV7-8 with TRBJ2-7; perhaps TRBD1 as D (6 bases). V lost 5 bases and J 0 bases, leaving 14 bases between the germline ends. Germline CDR1 SGHVS, CDR2 FQNEAQ. This CDR3 has 15 amino acids. CDR3 sequence: CASSPRQDISYEQYF. For the CDR3, the DNA is TGTGCCAGCAGCCCCCGACAGGACATCTCCTACGAGCAGTACTTC.

Concerning this clonotype: Relative to the germline gene, one junction end is altered; a read error may explain this. CDR3 sequence: CAGSFKSGTEAFF. Here the CDR3 DNA reads TGCGCCGGCAGTTTCAAAAGCGGCACTGAAGCTTTCTTT. The gene calls are TRBV12-3 or TRBV12-4 and TRBJ1-1; D is unresolved. This CDR3 spans 13 amino acids.

This clonotype is classed as medium-sized. This rearrangement joins TRBV6-2 or TRBV6-3 to TRBJ2-5; no clear D gene. CDR1 MNHEY and CDR2 SVGEGT come from the germline V gene. The V and J ends lost 3 bases and 3 bases respectively, with 2 bases between them. The CDR3 totals 11 residues. The CDR3 DNA sequence: TGTGCCAGCAGTTATAAAGAGACCCAGTACTTC. It encodes CASSYKETQYF.

In regard to this clonotype: A read error may account for a junction end that differs from germline. This chain joins TRBV7-8 and TRBJ2-1, with a possible D match to TRBD1 (5 bases). This CDR3 spans 16 amino acids. The germline V gene has CDR1 SGHVS and CDR2 FQNEAQ. This CDR3 is CVNRQAGLRSYNEQFF. In DNA, the CDR3 is TGTGTCAACAGGCAAGCAGGGCTAAGGTCCTACAACGAGCAGTTCTTC. The full variable domain, in which reference TRBV7-8 and TRBJ2-1 provide the parts outside the CDR3, is GAGVSQSPRYKVAKRGQDVALRCDPISGHVSLFWYQQALGQGPEFLTYFQNEAQLDKSGLPSDRFFAERPEGSVSTLKIQRTQQEDSAVYLCVNRQAGLRSYNEQFFGPGTRLTVL.

The V and J genes are TRBV30 and TRBJ2-7; 7 nucleotides line up with TRBD1. The trim removed 5 bases at V and 3 bases at J, leaving 7 bases unmatched. CDR1 and CDR2 from the germline V gene are GTSNPN and SVGIG (reference sequence). The CDR3 covers 13 residues. Here the CDR3 DNA reads TGTGCCTGGGTCTCCCGGGACAGCTACGAGCAGTACTTC. This gives the protein CAWVSRDSYEQYF.

This clonotype occurred many times. The chain couples TRBV5-6 to TRBJ2-7, with D unclear. V was pared by 1 base and J by 2 bases, with 7 bases between. The CDR3 extends over 13 amino acids. CDR1 and CDR2 from the germline V gene are SGHDT and YYEEEE. Written as DNA, the CDR3 is TGTGCCAGCAGCTTGAAAGCGACCTACGAGCAGTACTTC. It yields the protein CASSLKATYEQYF.

At least ten counts were recorded for this clonotype. The chain uses TRBV7-3 and TRBJ2-1, with 8 bases matching TRBD2. Trimming at V came to 6 bases and at J to 10 bases, leaving 11 bases not matched to a gene. The length of the CDR3 is 14 residues. CDR1 SGHTA and CDR2 FQGTGA come from the germline V gene. CDR3 loop: CASSYGGDAGEQFF. DNA for the CDR3: TGTGCCAGCAGTTACGGGGGGGACGCGGGGGAGCAGTTCTTC.

Note on this clonotype: One end of the junction is discordant with germline, which a read error may explain. V is TRBV11-2 and J is TRBJ1-1; no definite D call. The CDR3 is 13 residues long. Germline CDR1 reads SGHAT; CDR2 reads FQNNGV. The CDR3 nucleotides read TGTGTCAGCAGCTTAGGACTGAATACTGAAGCTTTCTTT. Encoded protein: CVSSLGLNTEAFF.

In regard to this clonotype: Sequence at one end of the junction differs from germline and may be a read error. This sequence joins TRBV6-5 and TRBJ2-2; a weak D match, TRBD1 (6 bases). From germline, CDR1 is MNHEY and CDR2 SVGAGI. This CDR3 comprises 16 residues. CDR3 in amino acids: CASTYRTVSNTRELFF. As DNA, the CDR3 is TGTGCCAGCACTTATCGGACAGTTTCTAACACCCGGGAGCTGTTTTTT.

Note on this clonotype: The final CDR3 position lacks the conserved phenylalanine or tryptophan, pointing to a likely read error. The chain uses TRBV29-1 and TRBJ2-1, with 9 bases lining up with TRBD1. Germline CDR1 SQVTM, CDR2 ANQGSEA. The length of the CDR3 is 14 residues. The V segment lost 6 bases and the J segment 5 bases; nucleotides outside the gene matches: 8. The CDR3 DNA is TGCAGCGTCACCCGGGACAGGGCGCACAATGAGCAGTTCCTC. It codes for CSVTRDRAHNEQFL.